The 23 T cell receptor beta chains given below trace back to one sample, sequenced in a study of blood T cell repertoires in COVID-19 (TCRdb year 2020). Libraries were built with the immunoSEQ multiplex PCR assay. TCRdb holds this immuneACCESS table with in-frame rearrangements only. Some clones are missing; in checked studies, unresolved V genes explain under half, and the rest has no known cause. A total of a few hundred thousand clones appear in this sample, 80% to 90% of them only once. The ten largest account for approximately 1.3% of the sample. Sequenced sample: peripheral blood. Receptors originate from a woman between 40 and 50 years old who had recovered from COVID-19.

The J gene is TRBJ1-1, the V gene TRBV2, with 7 bases fitting TRBD1. Germline values: CDR1 SNHLY, CDR2 FYNNEI. V shed 8 bases and J 1 base; nucleotides not matched to a gene: 10. The CDR3 totals 15 residues. CDR3 DNA sequence: TGTGCCAGCGTGAGGGACAGAAGTTCGAACACTGAAGCTTTCTTT. Protein: CASVRDRSSNTEAFF.

The rearrangement joins TRBV11-3 to TRBJ2-1; D perhaps matches TRBD2 (7 bases). The CDR3 extends over 13 amino acids. Germline-derived CDR1 and CDR2 are SGHNT and YENEEA. With 5 bases removed from V and 7 bases from J, the gap between germline ends came to 12 bases. The CDR3 here is CASSTGGRNEQFF. CDR3 sequence (DNA): TGTGCCAGCAGCACCGGGGGGCGTAATGAGCAGTTCTTC.

This chain links TRBV3-1 (or the pseudogene TRBV3-2) with TRBJ1-2, with D maybe TRBD1 (6 bases). CDR3 size: 14 residues. V was clipped by 0 bases and J by 5 bases, with 10 bases between them. CDR1 LGHDT and CDR2 YNNKEL come from the germline V gene (reference sequence). The CDR3 loop is CASSQDTRGYGYTF. The DNA for the CDR3 is TGTGCCAGCAGCCAAGATACCAGGGGATATGGCTACACCTTC.

This clone was detected only a few times. V usage is TRBV19 and J usage is TRBJ1-6, with 8 nucleotides matching TRBD1. The trim removed 2 bases at V and 9 bases at J, leaving 6 bases unmatched. The germline V gene encodes CDR1 LNHDA and CDR2 SQIVND (reference sequence). This CDR3 comprises 15 residues. CDR3 amino acids: CASSIPGQESSPLHF. The CDR3 DNA reads TGTGCCAGTAGTATACCGGGACAGGAGTCTTCACCCCTCCACTTT.

The table lists this clone with a count of one. The gene calls are TRBV7-8 and TRBJ2-1, with 7 bases lining up with TRBD2. This CDR3 is 15 amino acids long. Germline V gives CDR1 SGHVS, CDR2 FQNEAQ. V lost 5 bases and J lost 2; bases outside the gene matches: 6. The CDR3: CASSVAGDPYNEQFF. CDR3 coding DNA: TGTGCCAGCAGCGTGGCGGGGGACCCCTACAATGAGCAGTTCTTC. Full variable domain (missing parts from reference TRBV7-8 and TRBJ2-1): GAGVSQSPRYKVAKRGQDVALRCDPISGHVSLFWYQQALGQGPEFLTYFQNEAQLDKSGLPSDRFFAERPEGSVSTLKIQRTQQEDSAVYLCASSVAGDPYNEQFFGPGTRLTVL.

This rearrangement joins TRBV28 to TRBJ1-5, with 8 bases identical to TRBD1. Germline V gives CDR1 MDHEN, CDR2 SYDVKM. V shed 5 bases, J shed 6 bases, and the junction held 9 bases outside the gene matches. The CDR3 runs 15 residues. The CDR3: CASSRTGGVSQPQHF. The CDR3 coding sequence is TGTGCCAGCAGTCGTACAGGGGGGGTTAGTCAGCCCCAGCATTTT.

The chain has TRBV19 and TRBJ1-5, with 9 bases that match TRBD1. After removal of 11 bases from V and 6 bases from J, the junction contained 8 bases not matched to a gene. Germline V lookup: CDR1 LNHDA, CDR2 SQIVND (reference sequence). This CDR3 is 13 amino acids long. The CDR3 spells CAAGGTGSQPQHF. The CDR3 bases are TGTGCCGCTGGGGGGACAGGGAGTCAGCCCCAGCATTTT. The variable domain in full, with the rest retrieved from reference TRBV19 and TRBJ1-5, is DGGITQSPKYLFRKEGQNVTLSCEQNLNHDAMYWYRQDPGQGLRLIYYSQIVNDFQKGDIAEGYSVSREKKESFPLTVTSAQKNPTAFYLCAAGGTGSQPQHFGDGTRLSIL.

The chain employs TRBV11-3 and TRBJ2-5; 12 nucleotides align to TRBD2. V was clipped by 6 bases and J by 2 bases; unmatched bases: 7. CDR3 length equals 16 residues. Germline CDR1 is SGHNT and CDR2 is YENEEA. The CDR3 DNA reads TGTGCCAGCAGTCTTAACCTAGCGGGGGGGCAAGAGACCCAGTACTTC. Translation gives CASSLNLAGGQETQYF.

The CDR3 sequence is CASSLALAGATDTQYF. The CDR3, as DNA: TGTGCCAGCAGCTTGGCGCTAGCGGGGGCCACAGATACGCAGTATTTT. The chain couples TRBV5-5 to TRBJ2-3; 10 nucleotides align to TRBD2. Germline assignment: CDR1 SGHKS and CDR2 YYEKEE (reference sequence). V lost 0 bases to trimming and J lost 2 bases; unmatched junction nucleotides: 3. This CDR3 is 16 amino acids long. Drawing the rest from reference TRBV5-5 and TRBJ2-3, the complete variable domain is DAGVTQSPTHLIKTRGQQVTLRCSPISGHKSVSWYQQVLGQGPQFIFQYYEKEERGRGNFPDRFSARQFPNYSSELNVNALLLGDSALYLCASSLALAGATDTQYFGPGTRLTVL.

V and J are TRBV7-2 and TRBJ2-5, with D hard to call. The length of the CDR3 is 12 residues. Germline V lookup: CDR1 SGHTA, CDR2 FQGNSA. Trimming stripped 5 bases from V and 7 bases from J, with 11 bases between. The CDR3, as DNA: TGTGCCAGCAGCCGGAGAGATAGGACCCAGTACTTC. Protein sequence: CASSRRDRTQYF.

This clone was counted a single time. This chain uses TRBV7-9 with TRBJ2-7; 7 bases align to TRBD1. V lost 2 bases and J lost 11; bases outside the gene matches: 15. The V gene's germline CDR1 is SEHNR and CDR2 FQNEAQ (reference sequence). This CDR3 has 15 amino acids. The CDR3 loop reads CASSLRTDRVPCKYF. The CDR3 DNA reads as TGTGCCAGCAGCTTACGGACCGACAGGGTCCCGTGTAAGTACTTC. The variable domain in full, with the rest retrieved from reference TRBV7-9 and TRBJ2-7, is DTGVSQNPRHKITKRGQNVTFRCDPISEHNRLYWYRQTLGQGPEFLTYFQNEAQLEKSRLLSDRFSAERPKGSFSTLEIQRTEQGDSAMYLCASSLRTDRVPCKYFGPGTRLTVT.

The chain links TRBV2 to TRBJ2-3; perhaps TRBD1 as D (6 bases). This CDR3 spans 14 amino acids. Germline-derived CDR1 and CDR2 are SNHLY and FYNNEI. V shed 6 bases and J shed 5 bases, with 15 bases lying between them. For the CDR3, the DNA is TGTGCCAGCAGCCCGACAGGCCGAGGAGATACGCAGTATTTT. Its protein product is CASSPTGRGDTQYF.

Regarding this clone: The sample contains more than one DNA sequence encoding this CDR3. The chain combines TRBV5-6 with TRBJ2-1; D gene ambiguous. Germline V CDR1 and CDR2: SGHDT, YYEEEE. This CDR3 comprises 11 residues. V dropped 1 base and J dropped 9 bases, with 5 bases sitting between them. Here the CDR3 reads CASSLLSEQFF. The CDR3 DNA sequence: TGTGCCAGCAGCTTGCTTTCTGAGCAGTTCTTC.

In DNA, the CDR3 is TGTGCCAGCAGCCTTCGACAGGACTCCAACTATGGCTACACCTTC. It specifies CASSLRQDSNYGYTF. This chain connects TRBV4-2 to TRBJ1-2; D is possibly TRBD1 (6 bases). Germline V gene lookup returns CDR1 LGHNA and CDR2 YNFKEQ. V lost 4 bases, J lost 2 bases, and 14 bases lay in between. The CDR3 runs 15 residues.

The chain carries TRBV6-6 and TRBJ2-3; the D is unclear. Between the trimmed V and J ends, which lost 7 bases and 1 base, there was a span of 9 bases. CDR1 and CDR2 from the germline V gene are MNHNY and SVGAGI (reference sequence). The CDR3 contains 13 residues. CDR3 amino acids: CASTPRGTDTQYF. CDR3 bases: TGTGCCAGCACCCCCCGGGGCACAGATACGCAGTATTTT.

In nucleotides, the CDR3 is TGTGCCAGCGGGCGGGGGGTGTTTCAGTCAGATACGCAGTATTTT. Amino acids: CASGRGVFQSDTQYF. This chain joins TRBV6-5 and TRBJ2-3; TRBD2 aligns across 8 bases. Per the germline V gene, CDR1 is MNHEY and CDR2 is SVGAGI. The CDR3 sequence is 15 residues long. V dropped 8 bases and J dropped 4; count of bases not matched to a gene: 11.

The CDR3 coding sequence is TGCGCCAGCAGCCAAGGGCGGGGGGAGAAGGGTGATGAAAAACTGTTTTTT. This translates into CASSQGRGEKGDEKLFF. The genes are TRBV4-3 and TRBJ1-4; TRBD1 might be the D (5 bases). The CDR3 loop spans 17 amino acids. Looked up from germline, CDR1 is LGHNA and CDR2 is YSLEER. V lost 1 base and J lost 6, with 18 bases in between.

The chain combines TRBV12-2 with TRBJ1-2; the D call of TRBD1 is as the table states it, not checked on the DNA. TRBV12-2 is a documented pseudogene. The CDR3 extends over 13 amino acids. The CDR3 bases are TGTGCAAGTCGCCCACCCAGGGGGTATGGCTACACCTTC. Amino acid sequence: CASRPPRGYGYTF.

The rearrangement uses TRBV6-6 and TRBJ1-5; D gene unclear. The CDR3 runs 14 residues. V dropped 7 bases and J dropped 0 bases, with 10 bases sitting between them. Germline V lookup: CDR1 MNHNY, CDR2 SVGAGI (reference sequence). The CDR3 loop reads CASTLLNSNQPQHF. CDR3 nucleotide sequence: TGTGCCAGCACCCTACTAAATAGCAATCAGCCCCAGCATTTT.

In this sample, this clone turned up once. The rearrangement joins TRBV6-5 to TRBJ2-1, with D perhaps TRBD2 (6 bases). Trimming cost V 6 bases and J 6 bases, with 18 bases left between them. CDR3 length: 15 residues. Germline loops: CDR1 MNHEY, CDR2 SVGAGI. CDR3 protein: CASRGTDATSNEQFF. The DNA for the CDR3 is TGTGCCAGCAGGGGGACTGACGCAACTTCCAATGAGCAGTTCTTC.

This clone was picked up one time. The V and J genes are TRBV4-3 and TRBJ1-4, with D tentatively TRBD1 (5 bases). The germline CDR1 and CDR2 sequences are LGHNA and YSLEER. CDR3 size: 16 residues. Trimming stripped 0 bases from V and 3 bases from J, with 11 bases between. The CDR3, as DNA: TGCGCCAGCAGCCAAGACCCTCAGGGTCCTAATGAAAAACTGTTTTTT. It encodes CASSQDPQGPNEKLFF.

This clone was counted a single time. The rearrangement joins TRBV7-2 to TRBJ1-2, with D possibly TRBD1 on 6 matching bases. The V gene's germline CDR1 is SGHTA and CDR2 FQGNSA. V was pared by 5 bases and J by 8 bases, with 12 bases between. The CDR3 runs 12 residues. The CDR3 DNA sequence: TGTGCCAGCAGCACGAACAGGGAAGGCTACACCTTC. It is translated as CASSTNREGYTF. Full variable domain (rest looked up from reference TRBV7-2 and TRBJ1-2): GAGVSQSPSNKVTEKGKDVELRCDPISGHTALYWYRQSLGQGLEFLIYFQGNSAPDKSGLPSDRFSAERTGGSVSTLTIQRTQQEDSAVYLCASSTNREGYTFGSGTRLTVV.

This chain links TRBV6-6 with TRBJ1-1; D is possibly TRBD1 (5 bases). CDR3 length: 13 amino acids. The germline CDR1 and CDR2 sequences are MNHNY and SVGAGI (reference sequence). V lost 2 bases, J lost 5 bases, and 9 bases lay in between. The CDR3 DNA is TGTGCCAGCAGTTACGTACGGGGGACTGAAGCTTTCTTT. It codes for CASSYVRGTEAFF.